This entry lists 17 T cell receptor beta chains sequenced from one sample in a study of blood T cell repertoires in COVID-19. Using immunoSEQ multiplex PCR, the repertoire was profiled, and TCRdb retains in-frame clones only, with some absent. The data contain around 160,000 clones, roughly 88% of them singletons. Specimen: peripheral blood. These receptors all stem from a woman aged 55-75 years with COVID-19, enrolled during active disease.

This clone has ten or more counts. The chain carries TRBV4-1 and TRBJ2-7; no firm D call. The CDR3 sequence is 16 residues long. V was trimmed by 0 bases and J by 2 bases, leaving 14 bases between them. The germline V gene has CDR1 MGHRA and CDR2 YSYEKL. Here the CDR3 reads CASSQDPGEAPYEQYF. Written as DNA, the CDR3 is TGCGCCAGCAGCCAAGACCCCGGTGAGGCACCCTACGAGCAGTACTTC.

V is TRBV6-5 and J is TRBJ1-2; D is possibly TRBD1 (5 bases). This CDR3 has 14 residues. The ends were cut back, 8 bases at V and 4 bases at J, with 17 bases in the middle. Germline values: CDR1 MNHEY, CDR2 SVGAGI. The CDR3 spells CASDGSGGGYGYTF. Written as DNA, the CDR3 is TGTGCCAGCGACGGATCGGGGGGTGGCTATGGCTACACCTTC.

This chain connects TRBV6-2 or TRBV6-3 to TRBJ1-2; perhaps TRBD1 as D (6 bases). CDR3 size: 14 residues. Germline V gene lookup returns CDR1 MNHEY and CDR2 SVGEGT. V dropped 6 bases and J dropped 0 bases, with 11 bases sitting between them. The CDR3 here is CASSQGNSNYGYTF. CDR3 bases: TGTGCCAGCAGCCAGGGGAATTCTAACTATGGCTACACCTTC.

The chain couples TRBV11-3 to TRBJ2-3; D not resolved. Trimming shortened V by 0 bases and J by 3 bases, and 7 bases separated the two germline ends. From germline, CDR1 is SGHNT and CDR2 YENEEA. The CDR3 length is 14 residues. The CDR3 region is CASSLDSSTDTQYF. Written as DNA, the CDR3 is TGTGCCAGCAGCTTAGATAGCAGTACAGATACGCAGTATTTT. Combining the CDR3 with reference TRBV11-3 and TRBJ2-3 gives the whole variable domain EAGVVQSPRYKIIEKKQPVAFWCNPISGHNTLYWYLQNLGQGPELLIRYENEEAVDDSQLPKDRFSAERLKGVDSTLKIQPAELGDSAVYLCASSLDSSTDTQYFGPGTRLTVL.

This rearrangement joins TRBV6-6 to TRBJ1-5, with no clear D. Per germline, CDR1 MNHNY and CDR2 SVGAGI (reference sequence). This CDR3 is 15 amino acids long. V lost 6 bases to trimming and J lost 4 bases, with 16 bases between them. CDR3 sequence: CASRYTIPGNQPQHF. CDR3 bases: TGTGCCAGCAGATACACAATCCCGGGGAATCAGCCCCAGCATTTT.

V and J are TRBV5-1 and TRBJ2-3, with 9 bases lining up with TRBD2. The CDR3 sequence is 17 residues long. V lost 0 bases to trimming and J lost 2 bases; unmatched junction nucleotides: 7. Germline V gene sequence: CDR1 SGHRS, CDR2 YFSETQ. Written as DNA, the CDR3 is TGCGCCAGCAGCTTGGCCCGACAGCGGGGGGTCACAGATACGCAGTATTTT. It is translated as CASSLARQRGVTDTQYF.

V and J are TRBV4-2 and TRBJ2-3; 8 positions match TRBD2. J gave up 2 bases and V 2 bases, and 6 bases lay outside the gene matches. The V gene's germline CDR1 is LGHNA and CDR2 YNFKEQ. There are 16 residues in the CDR3. CDR3 loop: CASSQIAGGFTDTQYF. Here the CDR3 DNA reads TGTGCCAGCAGCCAAATTGCGGGGGGATTCACAGATACGCAGTATTTT.

This clone was counted once. The chain employs TRBV4-2 and TRBJ2-1; 10 nucleotides agree with TRBD2. Germline trimming cut 4 bases from V and 3 bases from J; bases unmatched to any gene: 9. CDR1 and CDR2 (germline): LGHNA, YNFKEQ. The CDR3 has 17 amino acids. CDR3: CASSLSPSGSRYNEQFF. CDR3 bases: TGTGCCAGCAGCCTCTCGCCTAGCGGGAGCCGCTACAATGAGCAGTTCTTC.

J is TRBJ2-7 and V is TRBV18, with D hard to call. The CDR3 sequence is 14 residues long. The germline V gene encodes CDR1 KGHSH and CDR2 LQKENI. Trimming cost V 0 bases and J 3 bases, with 9 bases left between them. DNA for the CDR3: TGTGCCAGCTCACCACCGACCAGGAACTACGAGCAGTACTTC. Translating it yields CASSPPTRNYEQYF.

The V call is TRBV18, the J call TRBJ2-7; D is perhaps TRBD2 (5 bases). This CDR3 is built from 15 residues. The ends were cut back, 3 bases at V and 3 bases at J, with 15 bases in the middle. Germline values: CDR1 KGHSH, CDR2 LQKENI. The CDR3 region has the DNA TGTGCCAGCTCACCGGCCGGAGGCGCGGTCTACGAGCAGTACTTC. Amino acids: CASSPAGGAVYEQYF.

J is TRBJ2-3 and V is TRBV5-4, with D possibly being TRBD2 (7 bases). The CDR3 runs 14 residues. V lost 5 bases and J lost 5, with 15 bases in between. In germline, CDR1 is SGHNT, CDR2 YYREEE (reference sequence). The CDR3 coding sequence is TGTGCCAGCAGTTTGAAGGGGGGGGGAGATACGCAGTATTTT. Residues: CASSLKGGGDTQYF.

V gene TRBV11-2 combines with J gene TRBJ2-7, with a tentative D call TRBD2 (6 bases). This CDR3 comprises 12 residues. The V end lost 5 bases, the J end lost 6 bases, and 11 bases lay between the germline ends. Germline values: CDR1 SGHAT, CDR2 FQNNGV. Here the CDR3 DNA reads TGTGCCAGCAGCATACTAGCTTCCGAGCAGTACTTC. Amino acid sequence: CASSILASEQYF.

On this clone itself: This sample also contains other DNA sequences that code for the same CDR3. The chain uses TRBV6-5 and TRBJ1-1; the D is unclear. Germline lookup yields CDR1 MNHEY and CDR2 SVGAGI. This CDR3 comprises 14 residues. The germline V and J ends were trimmed by 2 bases and 5 bases, with 12 bases remaining between them. The CDR3 DNA follows: TGTGCCAGCAGTTACGTGGAGGGTGGGACTGAAGCTTTCTTT. Translating gives CASSYVEGGTEAFF.

This chain connects TRBV30 to TRBJ2-2; possibly TRBD2 for D (7 bases). This CDR3 has 16 amino acids. V dropped 2 bases and J dropped 5 bases, with 18 bases sitting between them. Germline loops: CDR1 GTSNPN, CDR2 SVGIG (reference sequence). CDR3 loop: CAWSRWRGGGTGELFF. The CDR3 DNA sequence: TGTGCCTGGAGTCGGTGGCGGGGAGGGGGTACCGGGGAGCTGTTTTTT.

V usage is TRBV7-9 and J usage is TRBJ1-1, with D hard to call. The germline CDR1 and CDR2 sequences are SEHNR and FQNEAQ (reference sequence). This CDR3 is 12 amino acids long. Trimming pared 5 bases from V and 6 bases from J, leaving 10 bases between. The CDR3 protein is CASSPQAPEAFF. The CDR3 nucleotides are TGTGCCAGCAGCCCCCAGGCGCCTGAAGCTTTCTTT. The entire variable domain, with the rest obtained from reference TRBV7-9 and TRBJ1-1, is as follows: DTGVSQNPRHKITKRGQNVTFRCDPISEHNRLYWYRQTLGQGPEFLTYFQNEAQLEKSRLLSDRFSAERPKGSFSTLEIQRTEQGDSAMYLCASSPQAPEAFFGQGTRLTVV.

This clone came up once. This chain joins TRBV11-2 and TRBJ2-3; 10 nucleotides match TRBD2. The CDR3 runs 15 residues. Germline V lookup: CDR1 SGHAT, CDR2 FQNNGV. V lost 4 bases, J lost 5 bases, and 6 bases stayed unmatched. CDR3 nucleotides: TGTGCCAGCAGCTACCTAGCGGGGGCGAGAGATACGCAGTATTTT. Residues: CASSYLAGARDTQYF.

The gene calls are TRBV6-5 and TRBJ1-3; the match to TRBD1 covers 7 bases. After removal of 0 bases from V and 2 bases from J, the junction contained 1 base not matched to a gene. The CDR3 covers 15 residues. Per germline, CDR1 MNHEY and CDR2 SVGAGI. This CDR3 is CASSYSGQAGNTIYF. CDR3 DNA: TGTGCCAGCAGTTACTCCGGACAGGCTGGAAACACCATATATTTT.